The 27 T cell receptor beta chains below all came from one sample that was sequenced in a study of blood T cell repertoires in COVID-19. This table comes from immunoSEQ multiplex PCR, and its TCRdb copy is limited to in-frame clones, with some not included. Of hundreds of thousands of clones in the sample, 80% to 90% were seen once. The sequenced sample consisted of peripheral blood. These TCRs come from a woman aged 18-29 years with acute or convalescent COVID-19.

Points on this clone: Additional DNA sequences in this sample encode the identical CDR3. The rearrangement links TRBV3-1 (or the pseudogene TRBV3-2) to TRBJ1-5, with 7 bases matching TRBD1. The ends lost 6 bases at V and 6 bases at J; junction bases unmatched: 5. Per germline, CDR1 LGHDT and CDR2 YNNKEL (reference sequence). The CDR3 has 13 amino acids. The CDR3 loop is CASSRQGSQPQHF. Written as DNA, the CDR3 is TGTGCCAGCAGTCGACAGGGAAGTCAGCCCCAGCATTTT.

The chain combines TRBV11-2 with TRBJ2-7; TRBD2 matches 7 bases. CDR1 and CDR2 (germline): SGHAT, FQNNGV. Unmatched junction bases numbered 0, after V lost 4 bases and J lost 3 bases. The CDR3 length is 12 residues. Written as DNA, the CDR3 is TGTGCCAGCAGCTGGGGGGGCTACGAGCAGTACTTC. It specifies CASSWGGYEQYF.

The genes are TRBV5-6 and TRBJ2-1; 14 positions agree with TRBD2. CDR3 size: 16 residues. Trimming took 4 bases from V and 9 from J; bases not matched to a gene: 9. Germline CDR1 SGHDT, CDR2 YYEEEE. CDR3 protein: CASSIWTSGGLSEQFF. CDR3 coding DNA: TGTGCCAGCAGCATTTGGACTAGCGGGGGGTTATCTGAGCAGTTCTTC.

The chain has TRBV5-5 and TRBJ1-5; D gene unclear. CDR3 length equals 15 residues. V was shortened by 2 bases and J by 0 bases, with 9 bases between the two germline ends. Germline CDR1 and CDR2: SGHKS and YYEKEE (reference sequence). CDR3 in amino acids: CASSFGLLSNQPQHF. The CDR3 DNA reads as TGTGCCAGCAGCTTCGGACTCCTTAGCAATCAGCCCCAGCATTTT.

The CDR3 spells CASSFGGEPTDTQYF. The CDR3 bases are TGTGCCAGCAGCTTCGGGGGTGAGCCCACAGATACGCAGTATTTT. The chain recombines TRBV11-3 with TRBJ2-3; possibly TRBD2 for D (6 bases). Trimming left V 3 bases short and J 2 bases short, with 12 bases between. Germline CDR1 SGHNT, CDR2 YENEEA. This CDR3 region has 15 residues.

The V and J genes are TRBV19 and TRBJ1-6; TRBD1 agrees at 12 bases. The CDR3 totals 19 residues. V shed 6 bases, J shed 0 bases, and the junction held 9 bases outside the gene matches. Germline CDR1 reads LNHDA; CDR2 reads SQIVND (reference sequence). This chain's CDR3 is CASSVRDRGPSSYNSPLHF. CDR3 bases: TGTGCCAGTAGCGTCCGGGACAGGGGGCCCAGCTCCTATAATTCACCCCTCCACTTT.

The chain joins TRBV27 to TRBJ2-7, with D maybe TRBD1 (5 bases). The germline V gene has CDR1 MNHEY and CDR2 SMNVEV (reference sequence). This CDR3 region has 15 residues. V lost 2 bases to trimming and J lost 1 base, with 12 bases between them. The CDR3 is CASSLQGTGSYEQYF. CDR3 nucleotide sequence: TGTGCCAGCAGTTTACAGGGAACAGGTTCCTACGAGCAGTACTTC.

The V and J genes are TRBV28 and TRBJ2-2; 9 bases match TRBD2. Germline CDR1 is MDHEN and CDR2 is SYDVKM. The CDR3 covers 18 residues. V lost 7 bases, J lost 4 bases, and 16 bases stayed unmatched. CDR3 coding DNA: TGTGCCAGCAATCCAAGCGGGGGGCATTGGGGTAGCACCGGGGAGCTGTTTTTT. Its translation: CASNPSGGHWGSTGELFF.

This clone was counted between two and nine times. V usage is TRBV27 and J usage is TRBJ1-5, with D tentatively TRBD1 (5 bases). V lost 8 bases and J lost 0, with 14 bases in between. This CDR3 is built from 15 residues. Germline CDR1 reads MNHEY; CDR2 reads SMNVEV (reference sequence). CDR3 nucleotide sequence: TGTGCCAGCGGGCAACAGGCATATAGCAATCAGCCCCAGCATTTT. It is translated as CASGQQAYSNQPQHF.

The chain is built from TRBV9 and TRBJ1-1; no clear D gene. Looked up from germline, CDR1 is SGDLS and CDR2 is YYNGEE. V shed 0 bases and J shed 4 bases, with 10 bases lying between them. The length of the CDR3 is 14 residues. In nucleotides, the CDR3 is TGTGCCAGCAGCGTAGGCCGCCGGTTCACTGAAGCTTTCTTT. Amino acids: CASSVGRRFTEAFF.

This clone is a singleton in its sample. The rearrangement joins TRBV7-9 to TRBJ2-5; D might be TRBD2 (6 bases). Germline V CDR1 and CDR2: SEHNR, FQNEAQ (reference sequence). This CDR3 comprises 15 residues. Trimming took off 2 bases at V and 5 bases at J, with 15 bases between the two ends. CDR3 in DNA: TGTGCCAGCAGCTTACCAGCGGGTTGGGGGGAGACCCAGTACTTC. Translating gives CASSLPAGWGETQYF.

The CDR3 DNA follows: TGTGCCAGCAGTGTTAATCCGAGCAATCAGCCCCAGCATTTT. Its translation: CASSVNPSNQPQHF. This chain uses TRBV6-4 with TRBJ1-5; D not resolved. V was trimmed by 4 bases and J by 1 base, leaving 8 bases between them. The CDR3 covers 14 residues. Germline loops: CDR1 MRHNA, CDR2 SNTAGT.

As to this clone: This may stem from a read error, because a much larger clone lies one nucleotide away. The CDR3 loop reads CASSSQGGGTEAFF. The CDR3 DNA sequence: TGTGCCAGCAGCAGCCAGGGAGGGGGTACTGAAGCTTTCTTT. The rearrangement joins TRBV9 to TRBJ1-1; weak D call: TRBD1 (6 bases). This CDR3 comprises 14 residues. The germline V gene encodes CDR1 SGDLS and CDR2 YYNGEE. V lost 4 bases, J lost 5 bases, and 15 bases lay in between.

J is TRBJ1-4 and V is TRBV27; D might be TRBD1 (6 bases). Germline loops: CDR1 MNHEY, CDR2 SMNVEV (reference sequence). Trimming took off 5 bases at V and 8 bases at J, with 15 bases between the two ends. This CDR3 spans 14 amino acids. CDR3 in DNA: TGTGCCAGCAGTCCCGGGACAACCCCAGAAAAACTGTTTTTT. It specifies CASSPGTTPEKLFF. Full variable domain (rest looked up from reference TRBV27 and TRBJ1-4): EAQVTQNPRYLITVTGKKLTVTCSQNMNHEYMSWYRQDPGLGLRQIYYSMNVEVTDKGDVPEGYKVSRKEKRNFPLILESPSPNQTSLYFCASSPGTTPEKLFFGSGTQLSVL.

This chain links TRBV25-1 with TRBJ2-5, with TRBD2 identical over 8 bases. CDR1 and CDR2 (germline): MGHDK, SYGVNS. This CDR3 region has 16 residues. Trimming at V came to 3 bases and at J to 8 bases, leaving 14 bases not matched to a gene. The CDR3 spells CASSEFQRGPSGTQYF. DNA of the CDR3: TGTGCCAGCAGTGAGTTTCAGCGGGGGCCCTCAGGAACCCAGTACTTC. Full variable domain (outside the CDR3, taken from reference TRBV25-1 and TRBJ2-5): EADIYQTPRYLVIGTGKKITLECSQTMGHDKMYWYQQDPGMELHLIHYSYGVNSTEKGDLSSESTVSRIRTEHFPLTLESARPSHTSQYLCASSEFQRGPSGTQYFGPGTRLLVL.

V and J are TRBV5-5 and TRBJ1-2; the D is unclear. Germline V gene sequence: CDR1 SGHKS, CDR2 YYEKEE (reference sequence). The CDR3 extends over 13 amino acids. V shed 5 bases and J shed 8 bases, with 16 bases lying between them. CDR3 bases: TGTGCCAGCAGTTTCGGGGAGCTGGGAGGCTACACCTTC. Its protein product is CASSFGELGGYTF.

This chain connects TRBV4-1 to TRBJ1-5, with TRBD1 identical over 11 bases. From germline, CDR1 is MGHRA and CDR2 YSYEKL. The CDR3 extends over 19 amino acids. Trimming cost V 0 bases and J 7 bases; bases outside gene matches: 14. The CDR3 reads CASSQEGGGTGGSGQPQHF. The CDR3 DNA reads TGCGCCAGCAGCCAAGAAGGAGGTGGGACAGGGGGATCGGGACAGCCCCAGCATTTT.

This chain uses TRBV7-2 with TRBJ1-3; maybe TRBD1 (6 bases). CDR3 size: 16 residues. Trimming cost V 2 bases and J 3 bases, with 14 bases left between them. Germline V CDR1 and CDR2: SGHTA, FQGNSA. CDR3 sequence (DNA): TGTGCCAGCAGCTTATCTTGGGGGCCCGGTGGAAACACCATATATTTT. Translating gives CASSLSWGPGGNTIYF.

The chain has TRBV24-1 and TRBJ1-5, with 8 bases matching TRBD1. J gave up 6 bases and V 7 bases, and 10 bases lay outside the gene matches. CDR1 is KGHDR and CDR2 is SFDVKD in the germline V gene. The CDR3 sequence is 15 residues long. CDR3 protein: CATSSGTGPFQPQHF. The DNA of the CDR3 is TGTGCCACCAGCTCCGGGACAGGTCCTTTTCAGCCCCAGCATTTT.

The rearrangement uses TRBV5-1 and TRBJ1-1; 8 bases match TRBD1. CDR3 length: 15 residues. Germline loops: CDR1 SGHRS, CDR2 YFSETQ. Trimming took 3 bases from V and 0 from J; bases not matched to a gene: 4. The CDR3 DNA sequence: TGCGCCAGCAGCTGGACAGGGTACATGAACACTGAAGCTTTCTTT. Translation: CASSWTGYMNTEAFF.

J is TRBJ1-5 and V is TRBV7-9; 7 nucleotides line up with TRBD1. CDR1 and CDR2 (germline): SEHNR, FQNEAQ (reference sequence). The CDR3 consists of 15 residues. Trimming took 4 bases from V and 6 from J; bases not matched to a gene: 9. The CDR3 loop is CASSSPDREGQPQHF. CDR3 DNA sequence: TGTGCCAGCAGCTCACCCGACAGGGAAGGTCAGCCCCAGCATTTT.

A few counts support this clone. This rearrangement joins TRBV7-2 to TRBJ1-6; no definite D call. Trimming took 6 bases from V and 7 from J, leaving 10 bases between them. The CDR3 runs 13 residues. Per germline, CDR1 SGHTA and CDR2 FQGNSA. DNA for the CDR3: TGTGCCAGCAGGGGAGAGGGAAATTCACCCCTCCACTTT. It is translated as CASRGEGNSPLHF. Combining the CDR3 with reference TRBV7-2 and TRBJ1-6 gives the whole variable domain GAGVSQSPSNKVTEKGKDVELRCDPISGHTALYWYRQSLGQGLEFLIYFQGNSAPDKSGLPSDRFSAERTGGSVSTLTIQRTQQEDSAVYLCASRGEGNSPLHFGNGTRLTVT.

V and J are TRBV7-9 and TRBJ1-2, with TRBD1 identical over 7 bases. Trimming removed 3 bases from V and 6 bases from J; junction bases left unmatched: 7. Germline values: CDR1 SEHNR, CDR2 FQNEAQ (reference sequence). There are 14 residues in the CDR3. The CDR3 region is CASSFTGEYNGYTF. CDR3 sequence (DNA): TGTGCCAGCAGCTTTACAGGGGAGTACAATGGCTACACCTTC.

The CDR3 region has the DNA TGTGCCAGCAGAGTACAGGCGGGAGGAAACACCATATATTTT. Translation gives CASRVQAGGNTIYF. The V and J genes are TRBV6-6 and TRBJ1-3; TRBD1 might be the D (5 bases). The CDR3 totals 14 residues. Trimming took off 6 bases at V and 4 bases at J, with 13 bases between the two ends. Germline CDR1 reads MNHNY; CDR2 reads SVGAGI (reference sequence).

The genes are TRBV24-1 and TRBJ2-1; TRBD2 aligns across 8 bases. CDR1 and CDR2 (germline): KGHDR, SFDVKD. There are 17 residues in the CDR3. With V trimmed by 1 base and J by 7 bases, 11 bases remained unmatched. The CDR3 protein is CATSDLRTGRGENEQFF. The CDR3 DNA sequence: TGTGCCACCAGTGATTTAAGGACCGGGCGGGGGGAAAATGAGCAGTTCTTC.

The chain combines TRBV9 with TRBJ2-1; D uncertain. Germline V gene lookup returns CDR1 SGDLS and CDR2 YYNGEE. Trimming left V 0 bases short and J 7 bases short, with 5 bases between. The CDR3 consists of 12 residues. The CDR3 bases are TGTGCCAGCAGCGTAGCCGGGAATGAGCAGTTCTTC. Protein sequence: CASSVAGNEQFF.

This clone was seen just once. The chain joins TRBV29-1 to TRBJ2-1; D is perhaps TRBD1 (6 bases). The V end lost 7 bases, the J end lost 4 bases, and 20 bases lay between the germline ends. This CDR3 is 15 amino acids long. Germline V gene lookup returns CDR1 SQVTM and CDR2 ANQGSEA. The CDR3 DNA is TGCAGCGACCCGGGACAATGGACGGAATACAATGAGCAGTTCTTC. This encodes CSDPGQWTEYNEQFF.